Listed here is a single T cell receptor beta chain. The target antigen is unknown. A much bigger clone sits one base away, suggesting this may be a read error. V trimming: 5 bases; J trimming: 2 bases; junction bases outside the gene matches: 8. Germline assignment: CDR1 MNHNS and CDR2 SASEGT. The CDR3 spans 17 residues. The data belong to a study of T cells in Graves' hyperthyroidism and ophthalmopathy. TCR beta CDR3 regions were amplified from RNA transcripts. With the HTBI primer set, the TCR CDR3 went through a first round of RT-PCR. MiXCR, run by TCRdb on the multiplex PCR reads, gives a single entry per CDR3 protein. The repertoire holds roughly 380,000 distinct CDR3 sequences, with roughly 13% as singletons. Points from the study as a whole: Ophthalmopathy prediction by the model preceded onset by a median roughly 6.3 months.

The PBMCs had their origin in roughly 10 ml of fresh peripheral blood. Sequenced sample: blood. V gene TRBV6-1 combines with J gene TRBJ2-7, with 14 bases lining up with TRBD2. This clonotype was obtained from a woman in her sixties with Graves' hyperthyroidism. The CDR3 nucleotides read TGTGCCAGCAGTCCCTGGACTAGCGGGAGGCACGCCTACGAGCAGTACTTC. This gives the protein CASSPWTSGRHAYEQYF.